The 30 T cell receptor beta chains below were found in one sample sequenced in a study of control samples from healthy donors and cancer patients (dated by TCRdb to the early 2020s). Receptor amplification or capture employed the immunoSEQ multiplex PCR assay. TCRdb re-hosts the immuneACCESS table, in-frame sequences only. Its copies lack some clones; in the studies checked, an unresolved V gene accounts for under half of them, and the cause for the rest is not known. The sample records around 77,000 clones, around 92% of which are singletons. Together, the top ten hold 4.5% to 7.5% of the sample. Sequenced: blood. The receptors come from a woman between 55 and 75 years old in good health.

The gene calls are TRBV9 and TRBJ1-1; TRBD1 agrees at 7 bases. The trim removed 3 bases at V and 0 bases at J, leaving 8 bases unmatched. Germline CDR1 and CDR2: SGDLS and YYNGEE. The CDR3 contains 16 residues. The CDR3 bases are TGTGCCAGCAGCGAAAGGGACAGCCTGATGAACACTGAAGCTTTCTTT. Translated, it gives CASSERDSLMNTEAFF.

The chain employs TRBV11-3 and TRBJ1-3; D uncertain. From germline, CDR1 is SGHNT and CDR2 YENEEA. This CDR3 spans 16 amino acids. With 5 bases removed from V and 1 base from J, the gap between germline ends came to 15 bases. The CDR3 region is CASSLGSGESGNTIYF. The DNA of the CDR3 is TGTGCCAGCAGCCTCGGGAGTGGAGAATCTGGAAACACCATATATTTT.

The genes are TRBV28 and TRBJ2-2; 7 bases align to TRBD1. V lost 2 bases and J lost 8; bases outside the gene matches: 5. From germline, CDR1 is MDHEN and CDR2 SYDVKM. CDR3 length equals 14 residues. The CDR3 loop is CASSLPYRGGELFF. CDR3 nucleotides: TGTGCCAGCAGTTTACCATACAGGGGTGGGGAGCTGTTTTTT.

The chain links TRBV30 to TRBJ1-1; D might be TRBD1 (5 bases). The CDR3 loop spans 15 amino acids. CDR1 and CDR2 from the germline V gene are GTSNPN and SVGIG (reference sequence). Trimming left V 2 bases short and J 6 bases short, with 19 bases between. CDR3 nucleotides: TGTGCCTGGAGTCGTTCGGACACGAGAAGCTCTGAAGCTTTCTTT. Protein product: CAWSRSDTRSSEAFF. Filled out from reference TRBV30 and TRBJ1-1, the complete variable domain reads SQTIHQWPATLVQPVGSPLSLECTVEGTSNPNLYWYRQAAGRGLQLLFYSVGIGQISSEVPQNLSASRPQDRQFILSSKKLLLSDSGFYLCAWSRSDTRSSEAFFGQGTRLTVV.

This sequence joins TRBV30 and TRBJ1-3; no definite D call. Germline V lookup: CDR1 GTSNPN, CDR2 SVGIG (reference sequence). Between the trimmed V and J ends, which lost 0 bases and 7 bases, there was a span of 7 bases. The CDR3 is made up of 12 amino acids. Here the CDR3 DNA reads TGTGCCTGGAGTGTATCCGGGAACACCATATATTTT. Its protein product is CAWSVSGNTIYF.

This chain uses TRBV28 with TRBJ1-2; D gene unclear. CDR1 is MDHEN and CDR2 is SYDVKM in the germline V gene. The CDR3 is 13 residues long. V lost 5 bases, J lost 4 bases, and 11 bases lay in between. CDR3 bases: TGTGCCAGCAGTCCGGTCTTAGGCTATGGCTACACCTTC. Its protein product is CASSPVLGYGYTF.

The V call is TRBV19, the J call TRBJ2-7; D is ambiguous. The CDR3 runs to 13 residues. V was trimmed by 1 base and J by 3 bases, leaving 7 bases between them. CDR1 LNHDA and CDR2 SQIVND come from the germline V gene (reference sequence). The CDR3 DNA follows: TGTGCCAGTAGTATAGTGTCGGGCTACGAGCAGTACTTC. It is translated as CASSIVSGYEQYF. The variable domain in full, completed from reference TRBV19 and TRBJ2-7, reads DGGITQSPKYLFRKEGQNVTLSCEQNLNHDAMYWYRQDPGQGLRLIYYSQIVNDFQKGDIAEGYSVSREKKESFPLTVTSAQKNPTAFYLCASSIVSGYEQYFGPGTRLTVT.

CDR3 protein: CASSQASILSSYNEQFF. The CDR3 nucleotides read TGTGCCAGCAGCCAAGCCTCTATCCTTAGCTCCTACAATGAGCAGTTCTTC. The chain employs TRBV3-1 (or the pseudogene TRBV3-2) and TRBJ2-1; D gene ambiguous. The ends were cut back, 1 base at V and 0 bases at J, with 13 bases in the middle. This CDR3 has 17 residues. Germline values: CDR1 LGHDT, CDR2 YNNKEL (reference sequence).

CDR3 residues: CASSYSGRGHEQYF. In DNA form, the CDR3 reads TGTGCCAGCAGCTATAGCGGGAGAGGCCACGAGCAGTACTTC. The chain employs TRBV13 and TRBJ2-7; 9 nucleotides line up with TRBD2. J lost 5 bases, V lost 4 bases, and 6 bases had no gene match. The CDR3 is 14 amino acids. CDR1 is PRHDT, CDR2 FYEKMQ, per germline (reference sequence).

CDR3 amino acids: CATSRDRTQGSTIYF. The CDR3 region has the DNA TGTGCCACCAGCAGAGATAGGACCCAGGGTAGCACCATATATTTT. The rearrangement links TRBV15 to TRBJ1-3; TRBD1 is a possible D gene (5 bases). Germline V CDR1 and CDR2: LNHNV, YYDKDF (reference sequence). The ends were cut back, 0 bases at V and 9 bases at J, with 15 bases in the middle. This CDR3 region has 15 residues.

V is TRBV10-2 and J is TRBJ2-1; tentatively, D is TRBD2 (6 bases). Between the trimmed V and J ends, which lost 6 bases and 7 bases, there was a span of 19 bases. CDR3 size: 15 residues. Germline assignment: CDR1 WSHSY and CDR2 SAAADI. The CDR3 sequence is CASRGTLLSGNEQFF. Written as DNA, the CDR3 is TGCGCCAGCAGGGGGACTCTCCTGTCGGGGAATGAGCAGTTCTTC.

This rearrangement joins TRBV6-5 to TRBJ1-1; D gene ambiguous. The CDR3 is 14 amino acids. The V gene lost 5 bases and the J gene lost 7 bases, with 17 bases spanning the gap. Germline V gene sequence: CDR1 MNHEY, CDR2 SVGAGI. The CDR3 DNA follows: TGTGCCAGCAGTCCACGGTGGGGTATGGGTGAAGCTTTCTTT. Translated: CASSPRWGMGEAFF.

The chain employs TRBV7-9 and TRBJ2-7, with a possible D match to TRBD1 (6 bases). The V gene's germline CDR1 is SEHNR and CDR2 FQNEAQ (reference sequence). V lost 2 bases to trimming and J lost 3 bases, with 11 bases between them. The CDR3 covers 14 residues. The CDR3 DNA reads TGTGCCAGCAGCTTAACAGGGCCCCTCTACGAGCAGTACTTC. Its protein is CASSLTGPLYEQYF.

The chain couples TRBV28 to TRBJ1-2; D is possibly TRBD1 (5 bases). Trimming stripped 8 bases from V and 8 bases from J, with 12 bases between. The CDR3 is 11 amino acids. Per germline, CDR1 MDHEN and CDR2 SYDVKM. The CDR3 loop reads CASGLRGGYTF. In nucleotides, the CDR3 is TGTGCCAGCGGCTTGCGGGGGGGCTACACCTTC.

This chain joins TRBV6-6 and TRBJ1-1; D unresolved. Germline V gene lookup returns CDR1 MNHNY and CDR2 SVGAGI (reference sequence). The V end was cut by 6 bases, the J end by 4 bases, with 21 bases between. The CDR3 extends over 16 amino acids. The CDR3 is CASSQPRGVTPTEAFF. The CDR3 DNA sequence: TGTGCCAGCAGCCAGCCTCGAGGCGTCACCCCCACTGAAGCTTTCTTT.

This clone showed up just once. The chain recombines TRBV18 with TRBJ2-3, with D perhaps given as TRBD1 or TRBD2 (5 bases each). V was clipped by 2 bases and J by 3 bases, with 15 bases between them. Germline CDR1 and CDR2: KGHSH and LQKENI. The CDR3 length is 16 residues. The CDR3 spells CASSPGDGRVTDTQYF. The CDR3 DNA sequence: TGTGCCAGCTCACCAGGGGACGGGCGAGTAACAGATACGCAGTATTTT.

V gene TRBV11-2 combines with J gene TRBJ2-1, with a tentative D call TRBD1 (7 bases). Trimming removed 4 bases from V and 8 bases from J, with 15 bases in between. This CDR3 has 14 residues. CDR1 SGHAT and CDR2 FQNNGV come from the germline V gene. The CDR3, as DNA: TGTGCCAGCAGCTACCGACAGGGAGGAGATGAGCAGTTCTTC. Translating it yields CASSYRQGGDEQFF.

The chain employs TRBV3-1 (or the pseudogene TRBV3-2) and TRBJ1-1, with D possibly TRBD1 on 5 matching bases. Germline V CDR1 and CDR2: LGHDT, YNNKEL (reference sequence). The CDR3 has 14 amino acids. The ends were cut back, 4 bases at V and 3 bases at J, with 12 bases in the middle. Here the CDR3 DNA reads TGTGCCAGCAGCCGCAGGGAGATGGACACTGAAGCTTTCTTT. It yields the protein CASSRREMDTEAFF.

The count of this clone is one. J is TRBJ1-2 and V is TRBV10-3, with D unclear. The V gene lost 10 bases and the J gene lost 9 bases, with 27 bases spanning the gap. Germline CDR1 is ENHRY and CDR2 is SYGVKD. The CDR3 sequence is 15 residues long. CDR3 coding DNA: TGTGCCACCACCGAAGAATTAACAGTTAACTTTCGCTACACCTTC. Amino acids: CATTEELTVNFRYTF.

This chain links TRBV10-2 with TRBJ1-6, with D unresolved. The CDR3 contains 14 residues. Per germline, CDR1 WSHSY and CDR2 SAAADI. Trimming cost V 3 bases and J 0 bases, with 3 bases left between them. This CDR3 reads CASSDSSYNSPLHF. The CDR3 bases are TGCGCCAGCAGTGACAGCTCCTATAATTCACCCCTCCACTTT.

The V and J genes are TRBV5-1 and TRBJ2-3; 8 bases align to TRBD1. The CDR3 is made up of 15 amino acids. With 0 bases clipped from V and 2 bases from J, the junction kept 2 bases outside the gene matches. Germline V lookup: CDR1 SGHRS, CDR2 YFSETQ. The CDR3 spells CASSLGDRNTDTQYF. The CDR3 coding sequence is TGCGCCAGCAGCTTGGGGGACAGGAACACAGATACGCAGTATTTT.

J is TRBJ2-7 and V is TRBV9; 7 bases map to TRBD2. This CDR3 is 13 amino acids long. Germline V CDR1 and CDR2: SGDLS, YYNGEE. Germline trimming cut 2 bases from V and 5 bases from J; bases unmatched to any gene: 4. CDR3 loop: CASSVSGRNEQYF. DNA for the CDR3: TGTGCCAGCAGCGTCTCCGGGAGGAACGAGCAGTACTTC.

J is TRBJ2-5 and V is TRBV5-1; TRBD2 matches 8 bases. There are 15 residues in the CDR3. Germline-derived CDR1 and CDR2 are SGHRS and YFSETQ. V was clipped by 3 bases and J by 4 bases; unmatched bases: 8. DNA of the CDR3: TGCGCCAGCAGCTCCCTTGCCGGGACTAGAGAGACCCAGTACTTC. This gives the protein CASSSLAGTRETQYF.

V is TRBV7-8 and J is TRBJ1-2, with 9 nucleotides matching TRBD1. Germline CDR1 and CDR2: SGHVS and FQNEAQ. The CDR3 runs to 15 residues. V lost 0 bases and J lost 1; bases outside the gene matches: 0. CDR3: CASSLAGQGNYGYTF. CDR3 in DNA: TGTGCCAGCAGCTTAGCGGGACAGGGTAACTATGGCTACACCTTC.

This clone appeared a single time. The chain is built from TRBV30 and TRBJ2-1; D gene ambiguous. Deletions cut 4 bases from V and 8 bases from J, with 24 bases between. From germline, CDR1 is GTSNPN and CDR2 SVGIG (reference sequence). The CDR3 runs to 16 residues. In DNA form, the CDR3 reads TGTGCCTGGACAGAACGGGCAAAACGGGTCGGCGATGAGCAGTTCTTC. Its protein is CAWTERAKRVGDEQFF. Based on the CDR3 plus reference TRBV30 and TRBJ2-1, the full variable domain is SQTIHQWPATLVQPVGSPLSLECTVEGTSNPNLYWYRQAAGRGLQLLFYSVGIGQISSEVPQNLSASRPQDRQFILSSKKLLLSDSGFYLCAWTERAKRVGDEQFFGPGTRLTVL.

The genes are TRBV6-5 and TRBJ2-1; D might be TRBD1 (5 bases). V gave up 0 bases and J gave up 8 bases, with 17 bases separating them. CDR1 is MNHEY, CDR2 SVGAGI, per germline. There are 16 residues in the CDR3. As DNA, the CDR3 is TGTGCCAGCAGTTACTCGAGCAACAGGAGAAGTGATGAGCAGTTCTTC. Amino acids: CASSYSSNRRSDEQFF.

V usage is TRBV28 and J usage is TRBJ2-2; D not certain. Trimming took off 6 bases at V and 4 bases at J, with 9 bases between the two ends. The CDR3 consists of 13 residues. Germline V gives CDR1 MDHEN, CDR2 SYDVKM. This CDR3 is CASSLQSTGELFF. The CDR3 DNA sequence: TGTGCCAGCAGCTTACAGAGCACCGGGGAGCTGTTTTTT. Filled out from reference TRBV28 and TRBJ2-2, the complete variable domain reads DVKVTQSSRYLVKRTGEKVFLECVQDMDHENMFWYRQDPGLGLRLIYFSYDVKMKEKGDIPEGYSVSREKKERFSLILESASTNQTSMYLCASSLQSTGELFFGEGSRLTVL.

This rearrangement joins TRBV5-4 to TRBJ1-4; unclear D gene. Trimming left V 4 bases short and J 7 bases short, with 11 bases between. CDR1 is SGHNT and CDR2 is YYREEE in the germline V gene (reference sequence). This CDR3 spans 13 amino acids. The CDR3 sequence is CASSEAPSEKLFF. CDR3 nucleotide sequence: TGTGCCAGCAGCGAGGCTCCCAGTGAAAAACTGTTTTTT.

The chain carries TRBV28 and TRBJ2-7; D not certain. The CDR3 has 11 residues. Germline V CDR1 and CDR2: MDHEN, SYDVKM. Trimming took off 4 bases at V and 13 bases at J, with 14 bases between the two ends. The CDR3 protein is CASSSDSISYF. The CDR3 DNA is TGTGCCAGCAGTTCAGATAGCATATCTTACTTC.

The rearrangement joins TRBV28 to TRBJ2-1; the D is unclear. Trimming pared 2 bases from V and 8 bases from J, leaving 4 bases between. This CDR3 has 11 residues. The germline V gene encodes CDR1 MDHEN and CDR2 SYDVKM. CDR3 sequence reads: CASSLLDEQFF. The CDR3 region has the DNA TGTGCCAGCAGTTTACTAGATGAGCAGTTCTTC. The full variable domain, its missing parts supplied by reference TRBV28 and TRBJ2-1, is DVKVTQSSRYLVKRTGEKVFLECVQDMDHENMFWYRQDPGLGLRLIYFSYDVKMKEKGDIPEGYSVSREKKERFSLILESASTNQTSMYLCASSLLDEQFFGPGTRLTVL.